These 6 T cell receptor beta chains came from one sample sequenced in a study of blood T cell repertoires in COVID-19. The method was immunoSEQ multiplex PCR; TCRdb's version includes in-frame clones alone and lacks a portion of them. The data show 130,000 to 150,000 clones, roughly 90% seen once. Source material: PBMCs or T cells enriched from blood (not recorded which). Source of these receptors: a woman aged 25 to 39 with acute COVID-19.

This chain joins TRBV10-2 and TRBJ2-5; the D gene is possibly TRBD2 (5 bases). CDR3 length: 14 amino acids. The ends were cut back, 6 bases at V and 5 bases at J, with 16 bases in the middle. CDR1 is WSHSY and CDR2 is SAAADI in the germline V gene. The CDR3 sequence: CASSPMGRGETQYF. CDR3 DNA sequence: TGCGCCAGCAGCCCGATGGGGAGAGGGGAGACCCAGTACTTC.

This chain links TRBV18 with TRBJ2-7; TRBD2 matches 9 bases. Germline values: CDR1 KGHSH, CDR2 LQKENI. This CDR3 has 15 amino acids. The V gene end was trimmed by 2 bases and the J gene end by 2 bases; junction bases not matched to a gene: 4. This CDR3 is CASSPRAGGTYEQYF. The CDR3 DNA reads TGTGCCAGCTCACCAAGAGCGGGAGGAACCTACGAGCAGTACTTC.

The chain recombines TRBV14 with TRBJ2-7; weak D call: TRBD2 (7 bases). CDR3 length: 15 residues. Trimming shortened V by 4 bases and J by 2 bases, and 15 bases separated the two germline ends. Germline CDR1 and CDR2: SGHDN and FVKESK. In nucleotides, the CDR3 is TGTGCCAGCAGCCGGGGAGGGACATCCACCTACGAGCAGTACTTC. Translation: CASSRGGTSTYEQYF.

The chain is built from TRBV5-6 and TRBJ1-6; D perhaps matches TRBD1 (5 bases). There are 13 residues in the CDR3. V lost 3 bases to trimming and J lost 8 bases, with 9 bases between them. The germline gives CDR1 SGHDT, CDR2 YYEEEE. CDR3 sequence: CASSWGRDSPLHF. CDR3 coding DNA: TGTGCCAGCAGCTGGGGCAGGGATTCACCCCTCCACTTT.

In DNA, the CDR3 is TGTGCCATCAGCCTCGGGACAGGGTCCTATGGCTACACCTTC. Amino acid sequence: CAISLGTGSYGYTF. The genes are TRBV10-3 and TRBJ1-2; 9 nucleotides match TRBD1. J gave up 4 bases and V 6 bases, and 6 bases lay outside the gene matches. CDR1 and CDR2 (germline): ENHRY, SYGVKD. CDR3 length equals 14 residues.

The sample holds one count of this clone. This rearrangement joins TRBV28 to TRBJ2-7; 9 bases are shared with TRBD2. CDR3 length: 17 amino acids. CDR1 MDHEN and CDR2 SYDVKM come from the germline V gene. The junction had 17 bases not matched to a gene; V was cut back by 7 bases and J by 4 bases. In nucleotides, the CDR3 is TGTGCCAGCACCTTGGGGGGGACCGGGACTAGCCCGTACGAGCAGTACTTC. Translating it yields CASTLGGTGTSPYEQYF.